A single sample gave rise to the 8 T cell receptor beta chains below, sequenced in a study of shared clonotypes between healthy human individuals. Repertoires were generated with immunoSEQ multiplex PCR, while TCRdb's copy carries only in-frame clones and drops some. This sample yields about 2 million clones, of which approximately 95% are seen a single time; more than 0.1% belongs to the top ten. What was sequenced was naive CD4+ T cells sorted from blood. Specified subset: CD45RA+ positively selected. The receptors originated from a man between 18 and 29 years old in good health.

The chain combines TRBV19 with TRBJ1-1, with D possibly TRBD1 on 6 matching bases. There are 15 residues in the CDR3. Trimming stripped 6 bases from V and 6 bases from J, with 20 bases between. CDR1 and CDR2 (germline): LNHDA, SQIVND (reference sequence). CDR3 in DNA: TGTGCCAGTAGGTCGGACAGCTTTCAGTGGGCTGAAGCTTTCTTT. It specifies CASRSDSFQWAEAFF.

This chain links TRBV4-3 with TRBJ1-3; TRBD1 is a possible D gene (5 bases). The CDR3 loop spans 15 amino acids. Trimming took 0 bases from V and 3 from J, leaving 9 bases between them. Germline V gene lookup returns CDR1 LGHNA and CDR2 YSLEER. The CDR3 spells CASSQDTGVGNTIYF. The CDR3 nucleotides are TGCGCCAGCAGCCAAGATACGGGGGTTGGAAACACCATATATTTT.

V usage is TRBV7-9 and J usage is TRBJ2-2; D possibly corresponds to TRBD2 (6 bases). Germline assignment: CDR1 SEHNR and CDR2 FQNEAQ (reference sequence). V was trimmed by 4 bases and J by 5 bases, leaving 17 bases between them. This CDR3 is 16 amino acids long. The CDR3 coding sequence is TGTGCCAGCAGCTCGCGGTTTGGAGGGGAGACCGGGGAGCTGTTTTTT. Translated, it gives CASSSRFGGETGELFF.

The chain is built from TRBV6-5 and TRBJ2-6; D may be TRBD2 (6 bases). The CDR3 loop spans 14 amino acids. Looked up from germline, CDR1 is MNHEY and CDR2 is SVGAGI. V lost 2 bases, J lost 8 bases, and 10 bases lay in between. CDR3 sequence reads: CASSYARDSNVLTF. In DNA form, the CDR3 reads TGTGCCAGCAGTTACGCCCGGGACTCCAACGTCCTGACTTTC.

J is TRBJ2-3 and V is TRBV6-1, with a tentative D call TRBD2 (7 bases). Germline CDR1 MNHNS, CDR2 SASEGT. This CDR3 spans 16 amino acids. Trimming pared 1 base from V and 2 bases from J, leaving 13 bases between. The CDR3, as DNA: TGTGCCAGCAGTGAAGGGGGGGGCAGTTTCACAGATACGCAGTATTTT. Protein sequence: CASSEGGGSFTDTQYF.

This chain uses TRBV9 with TRBJ2-3; D ambiguous. Trimming removed 0 bases at V and 1 base at J, with 12 bases between. This CDR3 region has 16 residues. Germline CDR1 and CDR2: SGDLS and YYNGEE. The CDR3 is CASSVARASGTDTQYF. In nucleotides, the CDR3 is TGTGCCAGCAGCGTAGCTAGGGCGAGCGGCACAGATACGCAGTATTTT.

Concerning this clone: Distinct nucleotide sequences in the sample also encode this CDR3. CDR3 nucleotides: TGTGCCAGCAGTGGACAGGGCCCTGAAGCTTTCTTT. Translated, it gives CASSGQGPEAFF. This chain uses TRBV2 with TRBJ1-1; 7 bases are shared with TRBD1. J gave up 6 bases and V 4 bases, and 2 bases lay outside the gene matches. There are 12 residues in the CDR3. Germline V gives CDR1 SNHLY, CDR2 FYNNEI.

The chain has TRBV5-1 and TRBJ2-7; a weak D match, TRBD1 (6 bases). V was trimmed by 1 base and J by 2 bases, leaving 13 bases between them. There are 15 residues in the CDR3. Germline V gene data show CDR1 as SGHRS and CDR2 as YFSETQ. CDR3 DNA sequence: TGCGCCAGCAGCTTGACGCCGGGACAAGCCTACGAGCAGTACTTC. Protein product: CASSLTPGQAYEQYF.